This is a list of T cell receptor beta chains from one sample in a study of spatial heterogeneity in lung cancer. TCRdb redid the calling of the 5' RACE reads with MiXCR, one entry per CDR3 protein. The top ten hold about 15% of the sample, which has roughly 3,500 distinct CDR3 sequences, approximately 4.9% seen once. This specimen consisted of lung tumor tissue, obtained at surgery. All receptors derive from a female donor with early-stage non-small cell lung cancer. CDR3s include the opening cysteine and the closing phenylalanine or tryptophan. The D gene is left open where the match is weak. Rows give clone size only sometimes, using once, few, many, or a class for an expanded clone.

v_call: TRBV6-2/TRBV6-3
j_call: TRBJ1-4
d_call: -
clone_size: medium-sized
cdr3_aa: CASSYSGTVEKLFF
cdr3_nt: TGTGCCAGCAGTTACTCGGGAACTGTAGAAAAACTGTTTTTT

v_call: TRBV10-3
j_call: TRBJ2-3
d_call: -
clone_size: medium-sized
cdr3_aa: CAISEVGVGDTQYF
cdr3_nt: TGTGCCATCAGTGAGGTTGGGGTGGGAGATACGCAGTATTTT

v_call: TRBV7-2
j_call: TRBJ2-4
d_call: -
clone_size: large
cdr3_aa: CASSLALVGTNIQYF
cdr3_nt: TGTGCCAGCAGCTTAGCTTTAGTGGGGACCAACATTCAGTACTTC

v_call: TRBV19
j_call: TRBJ1-5
d_call: -
clone_size: medium-sized
cdr3_aa: CASKAGNGNQPQHF
cdr3_nt: TGTGCCAGTAAGGCAGGGAATGGCAATCAGCCCCAGCATTTT

v_call: TRBV7-2
j_call: TRBJ2-1
d_call: TRBD1
clone_size: medium-sized
cdr3_aa: CASSLTGSNEQFF
cdr3_nt: TGTGCCAGCAGCTTGACAGGGTCCAATGAGCAGTTCTTC

v_call: TRBV4-2
j_call: TRBJ2-3
d_call: -
clone_size: medium-sized
cdr3_aa: CASSQEQGTPTDTQYF
cdr3_nt: TGTGCCAGCAGCCAAGAGCAGGGGACCCCAACAGATACGCAGTATTTT

v_call: TRBV28
j_call: TRBJ2-7
d_call: TRBD1
clone_size: many
cdr3_aa: CASSLSGTGGEQYF
cdr3_nt: TGTGCCAGCAGTTTATCCGGGACAGGGGGGGAGCAGTACTTC

v_call: TRBV4-2
j_call: TRBJ2-7
d_call: -
clone_size: many
cdr3_aa: CASSQESTAISSYEQYF
cdr3_nt: TGTGCCAGCAGCCAGGAATCGACTGCCATCAGCTCCTACGAGCAGTACTTC

v_call: TRBV6-1
j_call: TRBJ1-4
d_call: -
clone_size: medium-sized
cdr3_aa: CASTGGDPYSRTTNEKLFF
cdr3_nt: TGTGCCAGCACCGGAGGGGACCCGTATTCCCGAACAACTAATGAAAAACTGTTTTTT

v_call: TRBV5-1
j_call: TRBJ1-4
d_call: -
clone_size: many
cdr3_aa: CASSFRRGEKLFF
cdr3_nt: TGCGCCAGCAGCTTTCGCAGGGGTGAAAAACTGTTTTTT

v_call: TRBV9
j_call: TRBJ2-2
d_call: TRBD2
clone_size: many
cdr3_aa: CASSSRGLAGTGELFF
cdr3_nt: TGTGCCAGCAGCTCCCGGGGACTAGCTGGAACCGGGGAGCTGTTTTTT

v_call: TRBV7-2
j_call: TRBJ2-4
d_call: -
clone_size: medium-sized
cdr3_aa: CASSRRGQGELAKNIQYF
cdr3_nt: TGTGCCAGCAGCCGCCGAGGGCAGGGCGAGCTAGCCAAAAACATTCAGTACTTC

v_call: TRBV7-7
j_call: TRBJ2-3
d_call: TRBD2
clone_size: many
cdr3_aa: CASSAGLAGSQDTQYF
cdr3_nt: TGTGCCAGCAGCGCCGGACTAGCGGGGTCCCAAGATACGCAGTATTTT

v_call: TRBV20-1
j_call: TRBJ1-1
d_call: -
clone_size: medium-sized
cdr3_aa: CSARDLTVNTEAFF
cdr3_nt: TGCAGTGCTAGAGATCTGACAGTGAACACTGAAGCTTTCTTT

v_call: TRBV5-5
j_call: TRBJ2-1
d_call: -
clone_size: few
cdr3_aa: CASSLEGYSYNEQFF
cdr3_nt: TGTGCCAGCAGCTTGGAGGGATACTCCTACAATGAGCAGTTCTTC

v_call: TRBV6-1
j_call: TRBJ1-6
d_call: -
clone_size: medium-sized
cdr3_aa: CASSETAKPNSPLHF
cdr3_nt: TGTGCCAGCAGTGAAACAGCTAAACCTAATTCACCCCTCCACTTT

v_call: TRBV7-2
j_call: TRBJ2-2
d_call: TRBD2
clone_size: many
cdr3_aa: CASSLGGGLRLPHTGELFF
cdr3_nt: TGTGCCAGCAGCTTAGGCGGGGGGCTACGACTCCCTCACACCGGGGAGCTGTTTTTT

v_call: TRBV18
j_call: TRBJ1-5
d_call: -
clone_size: -
cdr3_aa: CASSPGSRNQPQHF
cdr3_nt: TGTGCCAGCTCTCCTGGGAGTCGCAATCAGCCCCAGCATTTT

v_call: TRBV2
j_call: TRBJ1-5
d_call: -
clone_size: medium-sized
cdr3_aa: CASSGGFGGLLRSNQPQHF
cdr3_nt: TGTGCCAGCAGTGGAGGGTTCGGGGGGCTACTTCGTTCCAATCAGCCCCAGCATTTT

v_call: TRBV10-3
j_call: TRBJ2-1
d_call: -
clone_size: medium-sized
cdr3_aa: CAISGRDNEQFF
cdr3_nt: TGTGCCATCAGTGGCAGGGACAATGAGCAGTTCTTC

v_call: TRBV25-1
j_call: TRBJ2-7
d_call: -
clone_size: medium-sized
cdr3_aa: CASRTWDPTYEQYF
cdr3_nt: TGTGCCAGCAGGACTTGGGACCCAACCTACGAGCAGTACTTC

v_call: TRBV6-2/TRBV6-3
j_call: TRBJ2-2
d_call: TRBD1
clone_size: medium-sized
cdr3_aa: CASSSGGLPGELFF
cdr3_nt: TGTGCCAGCAGCTCAGGGGGCTTGCCCGGGGAGCTGTTTTTT

v_call: TRBV3-1
j_call: TRBJ2-7
d_call: -
clone_size: medium-sized
cdr3_aa: CASSQPGRSYEQYF
cdr3_nt: TGTGCCAGCAGCCAACCAGGGAGGTCCTACGAGCAGTACTTC

v_call: TRBV19
j_call: TRBJ1-6
d_call: TRBD1
clone_size: medium-sized
cdr3_aa: CASRQGRDSPLHF
cdr3_nt: TGTGCCAGTAGACAGGGGCGCGATTCACCCCTCCACTTT

v_call: TRBV4-3
j_call: TRBJ2-2
d_call: -
clone_size: large
cdr3_aa: CASSQVNPGATGTGELFF
cdr3_nt: TGCGCCAGCAGCCAAGTCAATCCAGGGGCTACGGGCACCGGGGAGCTGTTTTTT

v_call: TRBV2
j_call: TRBJ1-2
d_call: TRBD1
clone_size: medium-sized
cdr3_aa: CASPGQGGNGYTF
cdr3_nt: TGTGCCAGCCCGGGACAGGGTGGTAATGGCTACACCTTC

v_call: TRBV2
j_call: TRBJ1-2
d_call: -
clone_size: medium-sized
cdr3_aa: CASSEERKRYGYTF
cdr3_nt: TGTGCCAGCAGTGAGGAGAGAAAGAGATATGGCTACACCTTC

v_call: TRBV11-3
j_call: TRBJ2-3
d_call: TRBD1
clone_size: -
cdr3_aa: CASSFRQGAGTDTQYF
cdr3_nt: TGTGCCAGCAGCTTTCGACAGGGCGCGGGCACAGATACGCAGTATTTT

v_call: TRBV15
j_call: TRBJ1-1
d_call: -
clone_size: many
cdr3_aa: CATSRDRGITEAFF
cdr3_nt: TGTGCCACCAGCAGAGATCGGGGGATAACTGAAGCTTTCTTT

v_call: TRBV6-6
j_call: TRBJ2-5
d_call: -
clone_size: many
cdr3_aa: CASSFSTDFPGTQYF
cdr3_nt: TGTGCCAGCAGTTTCTCTACCGACTTTCCGGGGACCCAGTACTTC

v_call: TRBV18
j_call: TRBJ1-6
d_call: -
clone_size: medium-sized
cdr3_aa: CASAEGRGPNSPLHF
cdr3_nt: TGTGCCAGCGCAGAGGGCAGGGGCCCTAATTCACCCCTCCACTTT

v_call: TRBV2
j_call: TRBJ2-5
d_call: -
clone_size: few
cdr3_aa: CASSGGNQETQYF
cdr3_nt: TGTGCCAGCAGTGGGGGAAATCAAGAGACCCAGTACTTC

v_call: TRBV25-1
j_call: TRBJ2-5
d_call: -
clone_size: medium-sized
cdr3_aa: CASSESGAVQETQYF
cdr3_nt: TGTGCCAGCAGTGAATCGGGGGCAGTACAAGAGACCCAGTACTTC

v_call: TRBV7-8
j_call: TRBJ1-5
d_call: -
clone_size: medium-sized
cdr3_aa: CASSLAGHVNLQHF
cdr3_nt: TGTGCCAGCAGCTTAGCTGGGCACGTCAACCTCCAGCATTTT

v_call: TRBV6-5
j_call: TRBJ2-5
d_call: TRBD1
clone_size: many
cdr3_aa: CASSRQGGQETQYF
cdr3_nt: TGTGCCAGCAGTCGACAGGGTGGGCAAGAGACCCAGTACTTC

v_call: TRBV10-2
j_call: TRBJ2-4
d_call: -
clone_size: many
cdr3_aa: CASSEVGGKNIQYF
cdr3_nt: TGCGCCAGCAGTGAGGTCGGGGGCAAAAACATTCAGTACTTC

v_call: TRBV5-1
j_call: TRBJ2-7
d_call: -
clone_size: medium-sized
cdr3_aa: CASSLGGGDTYEQYF
cdr3_nt: TGCGCCAGCAGCTTGGGGGGCGGGGACACCTACGAGCAGTACTTC

v_call: TRBV19
j_call: TRBJ2-3
d_call: TRBD2
clone_size: many
cdr3_aa: CASSPTGTRGDTQYF
cdr3_nt: TGTGCCAGTAGCCCTACCGGGACTAGAGGTGATACGCAGTATTTT

v_call: TRBV20-1
j_call: TRBJ2-5
d_call: -
clone_size: -
cdr3_aa: CSARDRGFQETQYF
cdr3_nt: TGCAGTGCTAGAGATCGAGGGTTCCAAGAGACCCAGTACTTC

v_call: TRBV29-1
j_call: TRBJ1-1
d_call: -
clone_size: medium-sized
cdr3_aa: CSVEDSLNTEAFF
cdr3_nt: TGCAGCGTTGAAGACTCACTTAACACTGAAGCTTTCTTT

v_call: TRBV3-1
j_call: TRBJ1-6
d_call: -
clone_size: medium-sized
cdr3_aa: CASSHGSAANSPLHF
cdr3_nt: TGTGCCAGCAGCCACGGATCAGCCGCGAATTCACCCCTCCACTTT

v_call: TRBV7-8
j_call: TRBJ1-1
d_call: -
clone_size: medium-sized
cdr3_aa: CASSLGPRDTEAFF
cdr3_nt: TGTGCCAGCAGCTTAGGGCCCAGGGACACTGAAGCTTTCTTT

v_call: TRBV18
j_call: TRBJ2-1
d_call: -
clone_size: many
cdr3_aa: CASSRTAPFSYNEQFF
cdr3_nt: TGTGCCAGCTCAAGGACAGCTCCTTTCTCCTACAATGAGCAGTTCTTC

v_call: TRBV12-3/TRBV12-4
j_call: TRBJ2-7
d_call: -
clone_size: medium-sized
cdr3_aa: CASSTGGYEQYF
cdr3_nt: TGTGCCAGCAGTACTGGGGGTTACGAGCAGTACTTC

v_call: TRBV7-2
j_call: TRBJ2-1
d_call: -
clone_size: many
cdr3_aa: CASSLVERWEQFF
cdr3_nt: TGTGCCAGCAGCTTAGTGGAGCGATGGGAGCAGTTCTTC

v_call: TRBV12-3/TRBV12-4
j_call: TRBJ1-2
d_call: -
clone_size: medium-sized
cdr3_aa: CASSSDRIYGYTF
cdr3_nt: TGTGCCAGCAGCTCAGACCGGATATATGGCTACACCTTC

v_call: TRBV15
j_call: TRBJ1-5
d_call: -
clone_size: large
cdr3_aa: CATSSRDYNQPQHF
cdr3_nt: TGTGCCACCAGCAGCCGGGACTACAATCAGCCCCAGCATTTT

v_call: TRBV30
j_call: TRBJ2-7
d_call: -
clone_size: -
cdr3_aa: CAWSVVGDAARYF
cdr3_nt: TGTGCCTGGAGTGTGGTTGGTGACGCGGCTAGGTACTTC

v_call: TRBV10-3
j_call: TRBJ1-1
d_call: TRBD1
clone_size: many
cdr3_aa: CAMGQGDTEAFF
cdr3_nt: TGTGCCATGGGACAGGGCGACACTGAAGCTTTCTTT

v_call: TRBV29-1
j_call: TRBJ1-2
d_call: -
clone_size: medium-sized
cdr3_aa: CSVEGTPGSDYGYTF
cdr3_nt: TGCAGCGTTGAAGGCACCCCAGGGTCGGACTATGGCTACACCTTC

v_call: TRBV6-6
j_call: TRBJ1-2
d_call: -
clone_size: many
cdr3_aa: CATSSQTYGYTF
cdr3_nt: TGTGCCACCTCGAGTCAGACCTATGGCTACACCTTC

v_call: TRBV6-5
j_call: TRBJ1-6
d_call: -
clone_size: medium-sized
cdr3_aa: CASRGRDGYNSPLHF
cdr3_nt: TGTGCCAGCAGGGGACGGGACGGGTATAATTCACCCCTCCACTTT

v_call: TRBV12-3/TRBV12-4
j_call: TRBJ2-5
d_call: -
clone_size: many
cdr3_aa: CASSLMGETQYF
cdr3_nt: TGTGCCAGCAGTTTGATGGGAGAGACCCAGTACTTC

v_call: TRBV28
j_call: TRBJ1-2
d_call: TRBD1
clone_size: many
cdr3_aa: CASSWGLGTGAFGYTF
cdr3_nt: TGTGCCAGCAGTTGGGGACTGGGGACAGGGGCTTTTGGCTACACCTTC

v_call: TRBV4-2
j_call: TRBJ1-4
d_call: -
clone_size: many
cdr3_aa: CASSQVWDIDEKLFF
cdr3_nt: TGTGCCAGCAGCCAAGTCTGGGACATCGACGAAAAACTGTTTTTT

v_call: TRBV20-1
j_call: TRBJ2-1
d_call: TRBD2
clone_size: medium-sized
cdr3_aa: CSVRPGLAGGPMDEQFF
cdr3_nt: TGCAGTGTCAGACCGGGACTAGCGGGGGGGCCTATGGATGAGCAGTTCTTC

v_call: TRBV4-3
j_call: TRBJ1-5
d_call: -
clone_size: medium-sized
cdr3_aa: CASSQDLSSPQPQHF
cdr3_nt: TGCGCCAGCAGCCAAGATCTAAGTAGTCCTCAGCCCCAGCATTTT

v_call: TRBV12-3/TRBV12-4
j_call: TRBJ1-2
d_call: TRBD1
clone_size: medium-sized
cdr3_aa: CASRGTGRNYGYTF
cdr3_nt: TGTGCCAGCAGGGGGACAGGGCGGAACTATGGCTACACCTTC

v_call: TRBV12-3/TRBV12-4
j_call: TRBJ2-5
d_call: -
clone_size: once
cdr3_aa: CASSFSQVPFF
cdr3_nt: TGTGCCAGCAGTTTCAGTCAGGTTCCCTTCTTC

v_call: TRBV2
j_call: TRBJ2-2
d_call: TRBD2
clone_size: -
cdr3_aa: CASIPGTTITGELFF
cdr3_nt: TGTGCCAGCATCCCCGGGACTACCATCACCGGGGAGCTGTTTTTT